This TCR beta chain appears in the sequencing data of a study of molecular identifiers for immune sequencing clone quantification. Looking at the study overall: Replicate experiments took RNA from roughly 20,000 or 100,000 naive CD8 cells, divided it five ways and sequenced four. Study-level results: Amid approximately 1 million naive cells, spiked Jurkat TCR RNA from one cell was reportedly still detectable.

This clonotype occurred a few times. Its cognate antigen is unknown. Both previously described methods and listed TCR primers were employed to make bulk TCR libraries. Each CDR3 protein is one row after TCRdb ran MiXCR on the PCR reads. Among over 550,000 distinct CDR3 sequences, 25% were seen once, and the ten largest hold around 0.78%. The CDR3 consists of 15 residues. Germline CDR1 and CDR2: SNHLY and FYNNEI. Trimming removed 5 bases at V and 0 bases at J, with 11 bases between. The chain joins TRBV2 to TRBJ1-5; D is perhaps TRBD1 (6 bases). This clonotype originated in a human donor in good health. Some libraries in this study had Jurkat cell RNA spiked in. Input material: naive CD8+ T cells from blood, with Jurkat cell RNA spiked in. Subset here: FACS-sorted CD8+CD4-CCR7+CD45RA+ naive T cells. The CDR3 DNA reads TGTGCCAGCAGTTGGACAGCCTATAGCAATCAGCCCCAGCATTTT. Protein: CASSWTAYSNQPQHF.